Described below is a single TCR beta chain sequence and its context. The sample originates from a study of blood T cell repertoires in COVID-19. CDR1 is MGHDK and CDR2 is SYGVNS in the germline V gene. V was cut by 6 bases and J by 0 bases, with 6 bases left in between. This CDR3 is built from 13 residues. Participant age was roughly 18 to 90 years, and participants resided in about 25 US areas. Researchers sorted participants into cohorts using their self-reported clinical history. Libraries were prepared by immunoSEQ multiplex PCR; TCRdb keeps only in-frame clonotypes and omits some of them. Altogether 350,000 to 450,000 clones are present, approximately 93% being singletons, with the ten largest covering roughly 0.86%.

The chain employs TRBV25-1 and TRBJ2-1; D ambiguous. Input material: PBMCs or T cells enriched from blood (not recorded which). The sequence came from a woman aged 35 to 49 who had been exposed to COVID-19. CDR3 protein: CASSWSSYNEQFF. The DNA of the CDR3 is TGTGCCAGCAGCTGGAGCTCCTACAATGAGCAGTTCTTC.